This TCR beta chain came from a study of cytomegalovirus exposure and HLA in healthy donors. The wider study: There were over 350 genotyped donors. Of these, about 81% fell in the genetic ancestry cluster associated with self-reported Caucasian donors. General observations from the study: TCR beta chains numbering roughly 150 were designated cytomegalovirus-associated.

While unrecorded immune exposures were likely, the donors were nominally healthy when sampled. In the PCR, 60 Vbeta and 13 Jbeta primers were used. Clones were sequenced by immunoSEQ multiplex PCR, and TCRdb holds only the in-frame ones, with some missing. The sample gives 150,000 or so clones, around 73% of which show up once; 1.4% to 1.5% is in the top ten. Concerning this clone: Its matching antigen is unknown.

Germline loops: CDR1 SGHAT, CDR2 FQNNGV. CDR3 length: 13 amino acids. Trimming removed 4 bases from V and 2 bases from J, with 8 bases in between. The clonotype comes from a female donor in good health and CMV-seronegative. Sequenced input: PBMCs. V and J are TRBV11-2 and TRBJ1-2; a possible D gene is TRBD1 (6 bases). The CDR3: CASSYGQNYGYTF. The CDR3 DNA sequence: TGTGCCAGCAGCTACGGACAGAACTATGGCTACACCTTC.